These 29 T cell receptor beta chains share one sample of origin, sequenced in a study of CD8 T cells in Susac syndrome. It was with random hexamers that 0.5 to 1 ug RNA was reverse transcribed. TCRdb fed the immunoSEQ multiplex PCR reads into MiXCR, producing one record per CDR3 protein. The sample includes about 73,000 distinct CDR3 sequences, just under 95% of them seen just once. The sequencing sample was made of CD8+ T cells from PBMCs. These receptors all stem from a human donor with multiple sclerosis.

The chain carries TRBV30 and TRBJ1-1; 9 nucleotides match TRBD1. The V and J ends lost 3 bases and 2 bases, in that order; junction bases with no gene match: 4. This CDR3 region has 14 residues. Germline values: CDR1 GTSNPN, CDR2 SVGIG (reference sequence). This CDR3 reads CAWSVGQGNTEAFF. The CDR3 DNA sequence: TGTGCCTGGAGCGTGGGACAGGGAAACACTGAAGCTTTCTTT.

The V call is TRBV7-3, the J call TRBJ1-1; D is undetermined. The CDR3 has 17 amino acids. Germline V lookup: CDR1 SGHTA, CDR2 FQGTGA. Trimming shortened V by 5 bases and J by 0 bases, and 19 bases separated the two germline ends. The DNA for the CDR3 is TGTGCCAGCAGCCCGACACCCTCCTCCACGATGAACACTGAAGCTTTCTTT. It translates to CASSPTPSSTMNTEAFF.

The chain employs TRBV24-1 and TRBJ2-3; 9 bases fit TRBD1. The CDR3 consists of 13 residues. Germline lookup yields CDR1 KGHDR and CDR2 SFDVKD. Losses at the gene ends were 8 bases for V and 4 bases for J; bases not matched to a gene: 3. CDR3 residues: CATKGQGADTQYF. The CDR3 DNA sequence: TGTGCCACCAAGGGACAGGGAGCAGATACGCAGTATTTT.

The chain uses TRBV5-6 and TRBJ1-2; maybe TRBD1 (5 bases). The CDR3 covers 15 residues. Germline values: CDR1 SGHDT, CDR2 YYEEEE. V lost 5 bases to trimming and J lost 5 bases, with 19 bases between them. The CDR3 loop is CASSLRRGLGYGYTF. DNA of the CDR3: TGTGCCAGCAGTCTACGACGGGGCTTAGGATATGGCTACACCTTC.

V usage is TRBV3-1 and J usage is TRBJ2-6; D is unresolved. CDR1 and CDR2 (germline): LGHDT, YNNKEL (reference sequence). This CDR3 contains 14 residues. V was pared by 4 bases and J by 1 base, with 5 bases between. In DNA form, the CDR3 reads TGTGCCAGCAGCCGTGAATCTGGGGCCAACGTCCTGACTTTC. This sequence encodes CASSRESGANVLTF. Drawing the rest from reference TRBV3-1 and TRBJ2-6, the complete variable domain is DTAVSQTPKYLVTQMGNDKSIKCEQNLGHDTMYWYKQDSKKFLKIMFSYNNKELIINETVPNRFSPKSPDKAHLNLHINSLELGDSAVYFCASSRESGANVLTFGAGSRLTVL.

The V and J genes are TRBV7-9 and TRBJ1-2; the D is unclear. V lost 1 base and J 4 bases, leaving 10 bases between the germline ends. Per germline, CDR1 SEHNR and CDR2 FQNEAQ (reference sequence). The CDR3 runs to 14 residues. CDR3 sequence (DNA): TGTGCCAGCAGCTTAGGGGAGGGCGGCTATGGCTACACCTTC. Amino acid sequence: CASSLGEGGYGYTF.

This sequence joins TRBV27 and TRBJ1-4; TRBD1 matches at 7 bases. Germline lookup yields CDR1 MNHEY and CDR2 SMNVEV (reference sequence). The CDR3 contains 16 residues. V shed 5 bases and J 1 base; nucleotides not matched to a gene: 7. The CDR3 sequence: CASSHTGVGTNEKLFF. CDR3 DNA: TGTGCCAGCAGTCACACAGGGGTAGGAACTAATGAAAAACTGTTTTTT.

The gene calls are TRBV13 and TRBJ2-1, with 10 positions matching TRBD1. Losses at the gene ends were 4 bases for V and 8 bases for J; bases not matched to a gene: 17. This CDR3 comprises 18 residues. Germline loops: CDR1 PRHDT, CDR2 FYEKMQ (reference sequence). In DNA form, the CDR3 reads TGTGCCAGCAGCTCCCCTACGGGACAGGGGATGGGTGGGGATGAGCAGTTCTTC. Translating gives CASSSPTGQGMGGDEQFF.

The CDR3 DNA sequence: TGTGCCAGCAGCTGGACTAGCGGCACAGATACGCAGTATTTT. The encoded protein is CASSWTSGTDTQYF. The V gene is TRBV5-6, the J gene TRBJ2-3; the match to TRBD2 covers 9 bases. CDR3 size: 14 residues. Germline V CDR1 and CDR2: SGHDT, YYEEEE. V lost 3 bases and J lost 1; bases outside the gene matches: 0. Full variable domain (rest looked up from reference TRBV5-6 and TRBJ2-3): DAGVTQSPTHLIKTRGQQVTLRCSPKSGHDTVSWYQQALGQGPQFIFQYYEEEERQRGNFPDRFSGHQFPNYSSELNVNALLLGDSALYLCASSWTSGTDTQYFGPGTRLTVL.

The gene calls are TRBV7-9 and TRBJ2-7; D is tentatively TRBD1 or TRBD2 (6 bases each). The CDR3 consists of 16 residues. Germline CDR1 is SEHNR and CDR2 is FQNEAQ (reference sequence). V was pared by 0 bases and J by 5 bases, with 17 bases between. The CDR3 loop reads CASSLAQSGGHDEQYF. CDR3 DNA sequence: TGTGCCAGCAGCTTAGCACAGTCTGGGGGGCACGACGAGCAGTACTTC.

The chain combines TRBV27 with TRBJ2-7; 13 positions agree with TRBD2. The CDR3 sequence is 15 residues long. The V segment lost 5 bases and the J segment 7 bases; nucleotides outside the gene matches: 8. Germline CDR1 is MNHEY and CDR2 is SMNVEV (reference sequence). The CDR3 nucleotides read TGTGCCAGCAGTCTTGGGACTAGCGGGAAAACGGAGCAGTACTTC. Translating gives CASSLGTSGKTEQYF.

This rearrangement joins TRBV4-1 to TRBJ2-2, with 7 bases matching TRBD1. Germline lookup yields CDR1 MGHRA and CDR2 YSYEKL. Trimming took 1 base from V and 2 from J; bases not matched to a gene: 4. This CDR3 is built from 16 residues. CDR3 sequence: CASSQVAGGNTGELFF. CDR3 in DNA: TGCGCCAGCAGCCAAGTGGCAGGGGGAAACACCGGGGAGCTGTTTTTT.

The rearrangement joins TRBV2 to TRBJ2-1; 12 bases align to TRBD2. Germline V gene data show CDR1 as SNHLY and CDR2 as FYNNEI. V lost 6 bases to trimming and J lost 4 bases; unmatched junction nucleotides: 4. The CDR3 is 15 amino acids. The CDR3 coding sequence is TGTGCCAGCAGGTCTAGCGGGGGGGCATACAATGAGCAGTTCTTC. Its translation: CASRSSGGAYNEQFF. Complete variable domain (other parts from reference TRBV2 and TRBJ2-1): EPEVTQTPSHQVTQMGQEVILRCVPISNHLYFYWYRQILGQKVEFLVSFYNNEISEKSEIFDDQFSVERPDGSNFTLKIRSTKLEDSAMYFCASRSSGGAYNEQFFGPGTRLTVL.

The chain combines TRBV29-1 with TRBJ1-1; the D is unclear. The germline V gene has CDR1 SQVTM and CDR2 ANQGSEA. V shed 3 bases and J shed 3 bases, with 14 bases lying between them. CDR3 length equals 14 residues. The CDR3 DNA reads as TGCAGCGTTGAGGAGGTCGGAAGGGACACTGAAGCTTTCTTT. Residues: CSVEEVGRDTEAFF.

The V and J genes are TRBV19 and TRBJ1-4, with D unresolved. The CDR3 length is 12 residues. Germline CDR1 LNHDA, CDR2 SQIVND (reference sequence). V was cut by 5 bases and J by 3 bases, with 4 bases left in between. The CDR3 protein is CASSAPNEKLFF. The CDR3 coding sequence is TGTGCCAGTAGTGCCCCTAATGAAAAACTGTTTTTT.

The CDR3 DNA sequence: TGTGCCAGCAGCTTAGGGGCGGGCTCCTACAATGAGCAGTTCTTC. Its translation is CASSLGAGSYNEQFF. The V and J genes are TRBV7-2 and TRBJ2-1; a possible D gene is TRBD2 (5 bases). Germline V lookup: CDR1 SGHTA, CDR2 FQGNSA. The CDR3 is 15 amino acids. V lost 1 base, J lost 0 bases, and 7 bases lay in between.

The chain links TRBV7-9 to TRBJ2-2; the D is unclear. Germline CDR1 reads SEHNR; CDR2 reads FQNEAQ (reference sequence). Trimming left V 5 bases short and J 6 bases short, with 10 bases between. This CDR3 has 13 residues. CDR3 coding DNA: TGTGCCAGCAGCCAGAGTGAAGCCGGGGAGCTGTTTTTT. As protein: CASSQSEAGELFF.

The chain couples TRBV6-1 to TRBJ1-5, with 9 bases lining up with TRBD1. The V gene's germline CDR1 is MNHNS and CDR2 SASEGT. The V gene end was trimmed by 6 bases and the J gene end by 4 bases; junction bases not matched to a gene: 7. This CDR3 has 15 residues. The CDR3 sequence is CASRKQGQGNQPQHF. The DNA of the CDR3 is TGTGCCAGCAGGAAACAGGGACAGGGAAATCAGCCCCAGCATTTT.

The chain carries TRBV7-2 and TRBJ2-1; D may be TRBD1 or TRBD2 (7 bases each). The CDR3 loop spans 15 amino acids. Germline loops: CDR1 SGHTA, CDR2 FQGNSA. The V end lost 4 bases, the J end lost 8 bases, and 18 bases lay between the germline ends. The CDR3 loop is CASSSLMTGRDEQFF. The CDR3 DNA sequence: TGTGCCAGCAGCTCCCTAATGACAGGGAGGGATGAGCAGTTCTTC.

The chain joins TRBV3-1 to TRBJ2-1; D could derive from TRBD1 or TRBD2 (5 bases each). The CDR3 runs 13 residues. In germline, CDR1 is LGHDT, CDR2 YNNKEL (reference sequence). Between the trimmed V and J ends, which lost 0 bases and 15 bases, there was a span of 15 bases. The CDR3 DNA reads TGTGCCAGCAGCCAAGATGGGGCAGGGACGATGTTCTTC. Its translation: CASSQDGAGTMFF.

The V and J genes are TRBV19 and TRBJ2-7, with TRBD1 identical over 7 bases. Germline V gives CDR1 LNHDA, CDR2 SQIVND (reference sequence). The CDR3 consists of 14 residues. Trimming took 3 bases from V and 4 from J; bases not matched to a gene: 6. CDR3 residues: CASSIGRGLYEQYF. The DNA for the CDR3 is TGTGCCAGTAGTATCGGAAGGGGGCTGTACGAGCAGTACTTC. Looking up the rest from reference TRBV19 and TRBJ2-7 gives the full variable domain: DGGITQSPKYLFRKEGQNVTLSCEQNLNHDAMYWYRQDPGQGLRLIYYSQIVNDFQKGDIAEGYSVSREKKESFPLTVTSAQKNPTAFYLCASSIGRGLYEQYFGPGTRLTVT.

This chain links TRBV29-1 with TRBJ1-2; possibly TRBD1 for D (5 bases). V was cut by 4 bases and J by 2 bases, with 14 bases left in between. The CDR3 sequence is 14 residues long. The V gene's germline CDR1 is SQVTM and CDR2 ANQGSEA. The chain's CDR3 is CSVVTGGENYGYTF. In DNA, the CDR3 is TGCAGCGTTGTTACAGGAGGAGAAAACTATGGCTACACCTTC.

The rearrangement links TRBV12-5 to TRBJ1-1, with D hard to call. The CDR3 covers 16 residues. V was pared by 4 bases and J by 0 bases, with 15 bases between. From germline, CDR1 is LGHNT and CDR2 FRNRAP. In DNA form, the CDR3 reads TGTGCTAGTGGTTCCCCCGGGGTTGACATGAACACTGAAGCTTTCTTT. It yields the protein CASGSPGVDMNTEAFF. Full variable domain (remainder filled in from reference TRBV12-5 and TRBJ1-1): DARVTQTPRHKVTEMGQEVTMRCQPILGHNTVFWYRQTMMQGLELLAYFRNRAPLDDSGMPKDRFSAEMPDATLATLKIQPSEPRDSAVYFCASGSPGVDMNTEAFFGQGTRLTVV.

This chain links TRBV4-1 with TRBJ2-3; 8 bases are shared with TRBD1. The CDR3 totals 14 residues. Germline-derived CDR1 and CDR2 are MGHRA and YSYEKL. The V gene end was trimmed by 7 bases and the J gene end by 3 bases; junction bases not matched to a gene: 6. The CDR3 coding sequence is TGCGCCAGCACAGGGGGCAGGGAAACAGATACGCAGTATTTT. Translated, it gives CASTGGRETDTQYF.

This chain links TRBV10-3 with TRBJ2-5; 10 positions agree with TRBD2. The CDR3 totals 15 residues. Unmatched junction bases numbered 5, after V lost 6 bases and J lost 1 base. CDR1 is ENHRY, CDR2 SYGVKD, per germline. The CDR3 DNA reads TGTGCCATCAGACCGGGACTAGCGACCCAAGAGACCCAGTACTTC. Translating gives CAIRPGLATQETQYF.

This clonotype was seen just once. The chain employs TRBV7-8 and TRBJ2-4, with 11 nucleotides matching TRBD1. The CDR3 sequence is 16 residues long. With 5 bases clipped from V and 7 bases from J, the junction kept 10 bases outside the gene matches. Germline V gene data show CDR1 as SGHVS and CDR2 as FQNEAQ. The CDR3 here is CASSPTRGTGGNIQYF. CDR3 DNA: TGTGCCAGCAGCCCCACCCGGGGGACAGGGGGTAACATTCAGTACTTC.

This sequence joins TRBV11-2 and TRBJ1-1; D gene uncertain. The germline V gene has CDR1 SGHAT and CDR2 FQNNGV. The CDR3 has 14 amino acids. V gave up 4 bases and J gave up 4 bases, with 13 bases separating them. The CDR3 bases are TGTGCCAGCAGCTCAGCAGCCACCGGCACTGAAGCTTTCTTT. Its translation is CASSSAATGTEAFF.

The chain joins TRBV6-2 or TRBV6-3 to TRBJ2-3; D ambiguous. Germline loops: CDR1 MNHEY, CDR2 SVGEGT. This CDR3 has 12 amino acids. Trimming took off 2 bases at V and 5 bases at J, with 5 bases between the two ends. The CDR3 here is CASSYGEDTQYF. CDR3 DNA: TGTGCCAGCAGTTACGGGGAAGATACGCAGTATTTT.

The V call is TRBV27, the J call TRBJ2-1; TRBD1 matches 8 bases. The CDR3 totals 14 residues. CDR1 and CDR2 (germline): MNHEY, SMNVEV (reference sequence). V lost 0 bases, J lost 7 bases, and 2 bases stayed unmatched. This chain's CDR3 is CASSLSGTGNEQFF. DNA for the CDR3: TGTGCCAGCAGTTTATCGGGGACAGGAAATGAGCAGTTCTTC.